This T cell receptor beta chain was profiled in a study of long-term antiretroviral therapy in people with HIV (dated by TCRdb to 2021 to 2024). General notes on the study: The earliest samples were collected roughly a decade before the 2015 WHO recommendation for immediate ART, at a time when ART was usually postponed until CD4 counts fell. Whether ART initiation and durable HIV suppression were associated with changes in peripheral blood TRB repertoire composition and diversity was tested in a retrospective serial study. The cohort contributed about 180 cryopreserved PBMC samples from around 33 adults with confirmed HIV infection, collected serially over a mean of approximately six years (range 1-12). Of the 25 to 30 participants with HIV, fewer than twelve were female. No cross-contamination during QIAcube processing turned up in test extractions that ran a monoclonal T-cell line alongside some 34 polyclonal samples.

Participants were included only if at least one PBMC sample before ART initiation and at least two post-ART samples were available. Every participant with HIV received treatment in the United States of America. Before DNA extraction, cryopreserved samples of about 1-10 million PBMC were thawed and washed. At the time of the earliest PBMC sample for each participant with HIV, ages ranged from roughly 23 to 60 years. Each participant contributed PBMC samples from 1-4 timepoints before ART initiation and 2-8 timepoints after ART initiation, with a median of 7 samples. For every participant, serial HIV viral load, CD4+ T-cell count, ART history and demographic data were obtained. A Qiagen kit on a QIAcube was used to extract genomic DNA from unsorted PBMC, with samples processed in batches of 12. This clone was seen a handful of times. Its antigen has not been determined. No base quality values were provided; no much bigger clone lies one nucleotide off.

The immunoSEQ hsTCRB v3.0 assay was used at survey level resolution to sequence the TRB variable region. The target sequencing depth for TRB was about 40,000-55,000 T-cell genomes per sample. An Illumina MiSeq with a v3 150-cycle kit was used to sequence the pooled TRB libraries. Turning to the authors' computational methods: Repertoire analysis ran in R within a reproducible Nextflow workflow covering QC, data transformation and analysis. LymphoSeq2, an R package for AIRR-Seq data exploration, was used to implement custom analyses. A few samples that yielded fewer than 5000 total TRB sequences were excluded, so that more than 150 HIV repertoires were analyzed. Of the roughly 180 retained HIV repertoires, 55 to 60 were collected before and 129 after ART initiation. Each repertoire was downsampled to 5000 TRB nucleotide sequences, and summary statistics were averaged across 100 downsampling iterations. Only TRB sequences with CDR3 regions of at least seven amino acids were retained for analysis. A Shannon entropy-derived clonality score and the Gini coefficient were used to measure diversity. Repertoire networks linked the top 5000 CDR3 amino acid sequences whenever two sequences differed by an edit distance of one. For TRB CDR3 amino acid sequences, GLIPH2 was used to predict antigen specificity groups and MHC restriction. To flag known associations with CMV, EBV, HIV or tissue antigens, CDR3 amino acid sequences were compared against VDJdb and McPAS-TCR. Pre-ART, post-ART and control groups were compared with Wilcoxon signed-rank tests and Holm-Bonferroni correction. Not all clones reach the TCRdb copy of this immuneACCESS table, which keeps in-frame sequences only. Checked studies attribute under half of the gap to unresolved V genes and leave the rest unexplained. V and J calls and clone size follow that table, whereas D and trimming were derived from the DNA. The sample records over 10,000 clones, about 68% of which are singletons. Roughly 13% of the sample is held by the ten biggest clonotypes.

The full study reports these points: Because cell numbers in pre-ART samples were limited, unsorted PBMC were profiled instead of sorted CD4+ and CD8+ T cells. Owing to limited PBMC availability, only the TCR beta chain was sequenced, without alpha chain pairing. No data were available on ART adherence, viral resistance or therapy changes, limiting inferences about post-ART repertoire changes. The samples were dated from about 2004 to 2018, and the ART regimens that were used may be less effective than current ART regimens. CDR3 length ranges in HIV repertoires were narrower than in controls, and network structure suggested an antigen-experienced repertoire with only a slight naive shift after ART. Expanded TRB clones identified before ART initiation dominated the repertoire at all time points, although this dominance fluctuated and declined in many PLHIV after ART. A significant increase in TRB diversity was found to be associated with ART initiation, although TRB diversity was observed to remain significantly below that of transplant donor controls even after long-term ART.

The sample consisted of unsorted PBMCs, taken just under 3.2 years before starting antiretroviral therapy. This clonotype was sampled from a man aged 40-50 years with HIV.

DNA sequence: TGCGCCAGCAGTTGGGAGGCGGCAGGGGACTACGAGCAGTACTTC. Translated, this is CASSWEAAGDYEQYF. The chain employs TRBV4-1 and TRBJ2-7; the D region is possibly TRBD1 or TRBD2, each matching across 6 bases. Via the germline V gene, CDR1 is MGHRA and CDR2 YSYEKL. From the cysteine through the phenylalanine, the CDR3 covers 15 amino acids. Solely the CDR3 DNA is kept, with 45 bases framed from the first base. Trimming at the junction amounts to 6 bases on V and 3 bases on J, and the germline ends lie 18 bases apart.